The entry below describes one T cell receptor beta chain. This clone was recorded once. Its antigen has not been determined. One base away there is no much larger clone; base qualities are not given. TCRbeta CDR3 regions were amplified from genomic DNA by means of the immunoSEQ Assay, a bias-controlled multiplex PCR. As for the original processing: The number of nucleated cells in each sample was estimated by amplification of reference gene primers within the assay. To quantify the absolute abundance of each unique TCRbeta CDR3 rearrangement, sequence reads were collapsed and filtered. For each sample, productive Simpson clonality was calculated as the square root of Simpson's diversity index over productive rearrangements. TCRdb took over this immuneACCESS table, retaining in-frame rearrangements with V and J assigned. Such tables are incomplete; in checked studies, under half of the missing clones stem from an unresolved V gene, and the remainder is unexplained. Clone size and the V and J calls come from that table; the DNA yielded D and trimming. The sample yields roughly 180,000 clones; roughly 80% were counted once. About 5.8% of the sample goes to the ten largest clones.

Measured from the cysteine to the phenylalanine, the CDR3 is 13 residues long. The entry retains the CDR3 DNA only, 39 bases that are in frame from base 1. The junction shows trimming of 5 bases on V and 5 bases on J, plus 12 bases between the germline ends. CDR1 and CDR2 are drawn from the germline V gene: MNHEY, SVGEGT. In the prospective study, participants were about 18 to 95 years old, resided in approximately 25 geographic areas of the United States, and were enrolled through a virtual design. To assign participants to cohorts, the prospective study relied on clinical history that participants themselves reported in a screening survey and a study questionnaire. Mobile phlebotomists in the prospective study collected whole blood, serum and a nasopharyngeal or oropharyngeal swab from every participant. Prospective study participants could optionally give additional blood draws and questionnaires over an approximately 2-month period. Blood samples from the prospective study were shipped frozen or at room temperature prior to DNA extraction.

This sample is drawn from a study of blood T cell repertoires in COVID-19 (dated by TCRdb to 2018 to 2020). About the investigation overall: The collaborator samples originated in the United States, Italy and Spain and spanned the acute and convalescent phases of COVID-19. The material from the prospective study consisted of cDNA or gDNA derived from T cells, B-cell-depleted T cells, or PBMCs. Subjects who had been exposed to COVID-19, were actively infected with it, or had recovered from it provided the deeply sampled blood TCRbeta repertoires that made up the dataset. The repertoires were made available in a free public database intended to serve as a resource for research on the immune response to SARS-CoV-2. Samples were obtained from the ongoing ImmuneRACE study (first 160 participants) and from over a thousand subjects provided by 6 global collaborators. Sample metadata almost always included a de-identified subject ID, COVID-19 status, age in years and sex. Where available, HLA class I and class II types were taken from metadata supplied by the sample provider and were not determined by assay-based typing. Overall study outcomes, separate from this receptor: The amount of clinical and demographic metadata varied by source and participant and was provided uncurated.

Material for sequencing was PBMCs or T cells enriched from blood (not recorded which). Recombination linked TRBV6-2 or TRBV6-3 to TRBJ1-2; matching of 5 bases hints at TRBD1 as the D gene. This sequence originates from a woman between 40 and 50 years old with acute COVID-19. Here the CDR3 is given as CASSGREGYGYTF. In nucleotides, the sequence is TGTGCCAGCAGTGGCCGGGAGGGGTATGGCTACACCTTC.